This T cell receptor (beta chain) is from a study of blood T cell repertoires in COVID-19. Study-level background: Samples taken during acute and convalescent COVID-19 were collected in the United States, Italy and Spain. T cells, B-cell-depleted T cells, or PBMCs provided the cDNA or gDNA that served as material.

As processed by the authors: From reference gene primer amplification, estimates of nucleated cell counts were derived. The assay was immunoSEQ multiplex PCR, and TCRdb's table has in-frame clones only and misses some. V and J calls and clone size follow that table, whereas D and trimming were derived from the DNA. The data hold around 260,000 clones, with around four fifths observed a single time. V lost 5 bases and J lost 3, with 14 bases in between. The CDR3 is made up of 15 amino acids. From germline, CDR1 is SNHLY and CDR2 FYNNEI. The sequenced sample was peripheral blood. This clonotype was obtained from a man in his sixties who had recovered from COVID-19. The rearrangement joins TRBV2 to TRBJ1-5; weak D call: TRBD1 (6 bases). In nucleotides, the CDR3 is TGTGCCAGCAGTCTCACTACAGGGTTCAATCAGCCCCAGCATTTT. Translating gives CASSLTTGFNQPQHF.